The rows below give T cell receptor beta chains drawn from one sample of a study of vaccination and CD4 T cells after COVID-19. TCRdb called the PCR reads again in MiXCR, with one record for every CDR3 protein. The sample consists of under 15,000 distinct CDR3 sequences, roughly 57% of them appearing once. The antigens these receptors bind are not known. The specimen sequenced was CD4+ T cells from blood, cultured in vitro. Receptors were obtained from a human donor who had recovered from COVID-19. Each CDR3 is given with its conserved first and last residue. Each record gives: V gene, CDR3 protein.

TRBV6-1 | CASRVQGKEKLFF
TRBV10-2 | CASSESTGTGGRQPQHF
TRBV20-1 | CSATTGGSYGYTF
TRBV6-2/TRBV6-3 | CASSPRQGNLAYSNQPQHF
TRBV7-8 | CASSSTTSYEQYF
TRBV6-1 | CASSLTGTVTSPLHF
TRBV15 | CATSRDLSGANVLTF
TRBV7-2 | CASSPRDSAYGYTF
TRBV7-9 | CASSLEGNTEAFF
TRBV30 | CAWSKGRDEQYF
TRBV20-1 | CSAARRAGGGTGELFF
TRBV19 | CASRTETGGYQPQHF
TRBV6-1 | CASREGGNQPQHF
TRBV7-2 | CASSLNRRFRPQHF
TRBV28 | CASSGTVNEKLFF
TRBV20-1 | CSARGIDLNYGYTF
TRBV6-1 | CASSPGTPPDTQYF
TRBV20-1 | CSAREGRLQTQYF
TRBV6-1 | CASSLRTNEKLFF
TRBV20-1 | CSASGTGDATSYEQYF
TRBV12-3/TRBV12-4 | CASSFQATNTEAFF
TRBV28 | CASSSSGQGTYSNQPQHF